The 4 T cell receptor beta chains below all came from one sample that was sequenced in a study of beta chain features in type 1 diabetes (dated by TCRdb to the late 2010s). The library was built by means of the immunoSEQ multiplex PCR assay. The entire isolated RNA was reverse transcribed using the High Capacity cDNA Reverse Transcription Kit, and thus expressed TCRB transcripts were sequenced. TCRdb re-hosts the immuneACCESS table, in-frame sequences only. Its copies lack some clones; in the studies checked, an unresolved V gene accounts for under half of them, and the cause for the rest is not known. This sample lists 500,000 to 700,000 clones; around 15% were detected once. The top ten constitute 0.093% of the sample. The sample consisted of naive CD4+ T cells from blood. The cell subset or site label here, explained by the study, means: true naive CD4+ T cells. These receptors all stem from a man younger than 35 in good health.

This chain links TRBV2 with TRBJ2-7; TRBD1 agrees at 7 bases. Per the germline V gene, CDR1 is SNHLY and CDR2 is FYNNEI. Trimming removed 7 bases from V and 5 bases from J; junction bases left unmatched: 14. The CDR3 totals 15 residues. In DNA, the CDR3 is TGTGCCAGCAATAGACAGGGTATGGGCAAGAACGAGCAGTACTTC. Translated, it gives CASNRQGMGKNEQYF.

The rearrangement joins TRBV19 to TRBJ2-7; perhaps D is TRBD1 or TRBD2 (6 bases each). This CDR3 has 14 amino acids. The V and J ends lost 4 bases and 5 bases respectively, with 15 bases between them. Germline V gene data show CDR1 as LNHDA and CDR2 as SQIVND (reference sequence). CDR3 DNA sequence: TGTGCCAGTAGTAATCCGGGGGCGCGCAACGAGCAGTACTTC. Translating it yields CASSNPGARNEQYF.

This clone appeared a few times. This chain joins TRBV27 and TRBJ2-7; 7 bases are a match to TRBD1. The CDR3 is 15 amino acids. J was trimmed by 0 bases and V by 3 bases; bases with no gene match: 5. CDR1 and CDR2 (germline): MNHEY, SMNVEV (reference sequence). The CDR3 spells CASSFGQASSYEQYF. In DNA, the CDR3 is TGTGCCAGCAGTTTCGGACAGGCGAGCTCCTACGAGCAGTACTTC.

This clone was observed a handful of times. The rearrangement links TRBV10-3 to TRBJ2-1, with 11 nucleotides matching TRBD2. This CDR3 has 16 residues. Germline V gene data show CDR1 as ENHRY and CDR2 as SYGVKD. V dropped 6 bases and J dropped 5; count of bases not matched to a gene: 9. CDR3 amino acids: CAISPTGTSGNNEQFF. The CDR3 DNA reads TGTGCCATCAGCCCTACCGGGACTAGCGGCAACAATGAGCAGTTCTTC.